A selection of T cell receptor beta chains follows, all from one sample in a study of blood T cell repertoires in COVID-19. Data came from immunoSEQ multiplex PCR; TCRdb stores just in-frame clones and leaves some out. The top ten clones hold approximately 12% of a sample with about 70,000 clones, roughly 86% of them seen once. Sequenced: peripheral blood. Every receptor here comes from a human donor in a cohort sampled during active COVID-19. Both conserved end residues are part of each CDR3. Fields, in order: clone size, V gene, D gene, J gene, CDR3 DNA, CDR3 protein. D genes are given only for firm matches. Not every row has a clone size; where given, it reads once, few, many or a size class.

few,TRBV2,TRBD1,TRBJ2-7,TGTGCCAGCAGGGAGGACAGGGGCTCCTACGAGCAGTACTTC,CASREDRGSYEQYF
.,TRBV5-6,TRBD1,TRBJ2-1,TGTGCCAGCAGCTCCATCGGACAGGGAGGTTCGTACAATGAGCAGTTCTTC,CASSSIGQGGSYNEQFF
.,TRBV10-3,TRBD1,TRBJ2-7,TGTGCCATCAGTGTGAGGACAGGGGGCTACGAGCAGTACTTC,CAISVRTGGYEQYF
.,TRBV7-9,TRBD1,TRBJ1-2,TGTGCCAGCAGCTCCAACAGGGGCCCCACTACAAGCGCCCGTGGCTACACCTTC,CASSSNRGPTTSARGYTF
.,TRBV6-5,.,TRBJ1-5,TGTGCCAGCAGAGGGACACAACAGCCCCAGCATTTT,CASRGTQQPQHF
.,TRBV27,TRBD1,TRBJ1-2,TGTGCCAGCAGTTTGGGAGCCGGGGACAGCCTCTATGGCTACACCTTC,CASSLGAGDSLYGYTF
.,TRBV6-5,TRBD2,TRBJ2-7,TGTGCCAGCACTCTCAGAGGCACGGGGGGTAACCAGCAGTACTTC,CASTLRGTGGNQQYF
.,TRBV6-1,.,TRBJ2-7,TGTGCCAGCAGTGAAGCAGGGGGCTCCTACGAGCAGTACTTC,CASSEAGGSYEQYF
.,TRBV6-5,.,TRBJ1-5,TGTGCCAGCAGGGAGGGGAGTTATCAGCCCCAGCATTTT,CASREGSYQPQHF
.,TRBV19,.,TRBJ1-5,TGTGCCAGTTCCCATGCCTTACCTCGGGGAAATCAGCCCCAGCATTTT,CASSHALPRGNQPQHF
.,TRBV6-7,.,TRBJ1-3,TGTGCCAGCAGTTTGAGGTTGGAGAAAAACACCATATATTTT,CASSLRLEKNTIYF
.,TRBV7-3,TRBD1,TRBJ2-1,TGTGCCAGCAGCCGCGCACCGGGACAGGGCTTTAATGAGCAGTTCTTC,CASSRAPGQGFNEQFF
.,TRBV18,.,TRBJ2-7,TGTGCCAGCTCACCTCTCGTACAGTCCTACGAGCAGTACTTC,CASSPLVQSYEQYF
few,TRBV12-3/TRBV12-4,.,TRBJ1-5,TGTGCCAGCAGTTTAGGGGGGGATCAGCCCCAGCATTTT,CASSLGGDQPQHF
.,TRBV19,.,TRBJ1-5,TGTGCCAGTAGTATGGGCTTGCTGCGTAATCAGCCCCAGCATTTT,CASSMGLLRNQPQHF
.,TRBV9,TRBD1,TRBJ1-2,TGTGCCAGCAGCGTCACAGGGGATAGTGTCTATGGCTACACCTTC,CASSVTGDSVYGYTF
.,TRBV9,TRBD1,TRBJ2-4,TGTGCCAGCAGCGTATCACAGGGGGTCAAAAACATTCAGTACTTC,CASSVSQGVKNIQYF
.,TRBV27,.,TRBJ2-1,TGTGCCAGCAGTTTCTACAGGGTCTCCTACAATGAGCAGTTCTTC,CASSFYRVSYNEQFF
.,TRBV5-1,TRBD1,TRBJ2-2,TGCGCCAGCCTGGGACAGCTGAACACCGGGGAGCTGTTTTTT,CASLGQLNTGELFF
once,TRBV12-5,TRBD1,TRBJ1-1,TGTGCTAGTGGTTTGTCCCCCGGGACAGGGTTTGTAATCACTGAAGCTTTCTTT,CASGLSPGTGFVITEAFF
few,TRBV30,TRBD1,TRBJ1-1,TGTGCCTGGCAAACAGGGGGGACGAACACTGAAGCTTTCTTT,CAWQTGGTNTEAFF
.,TRBV9,.,TRBJ2-1,TGTGCCAGCAGCGCCCCGGGGGGCTTAAGCTCCTACAATGAGCAGTTCTTC,CASSAPGGLSSYNEQFF